This TCR beta chain was observed in a study of shared clonotypes between healthy human individuals. Study as a whole: Researchers assigned three CD4 naive, three CD4 memory, two CD8 naive and one CD8 memory plate to each donor. General study points: Sequencing depth was expected to affect clonotype sharing among donors.

Sequencing used immunoSEQ multiplex PCR; TCRdb keeps in-frame clones, though not all of them. The repertoire holds more than 2 million clones, around 95% seen once, with 0.1% to 0.15% in the top ten. In the case of this clone: The antigen is not known.

V gave up 4 bases and J gave up 5 bases, with 15 bases separating them. Looked up from germline, CDR1 is SGHNT and CDR2 is YYREEE (reference sequence). CDR3 size: 15 residues. Material for sequencing was naive CD4+ T cells sorted from blood. Subset of the sample: CD45RA+ positively selected. The TCR originated in a man aged 18 to 30 in good health. The V and J genes are TRBV5-4 and TRBJ2-2; D is possibly TRBD1 (6 bases). CDR3 loop: CASSELPGVTGELFF. Here the CDR3 DNA reads TGTGCCAGCAGCGAATTGCCAGGGGTGACCGGGGAGCTGTTTTTT.